These 6 T cell receptor beta chains were sequenced from one sample in a study of T-cell memory formation after mild COVID-19. Via MiXCR, TCRdb re-called the 5' RACE reads, giving one row per CDR3 protein. Seen here are around 47,000 distinct CDR3 sequences, roughly 9.8% observed once, and the top ten hold roughly 12%. Specimen: PBMCs or a T cell subset sorted from them (not recorded which). The receptors stem from an adult woman who had mild COVID-19 (a few samples of this study predate the infection). Cell type and time point are not known.

This clonotype turned up a few times. The chain recombines TRBV5-1 with TRBJ2-2; 9 nucleotides agree with TRBD2. V was clipped by 5 bases and J by 0 bases; unmatched bases: 5. Germline CDR1 is SGHRS and CDR2 is YFSETQ. The CDR3 is 16 amino acids. The CDR3 DNA reads as TGCGCCAGCAGGACGTCTAGCGGGGCGAACACCGGGGAGCTGTTTTTT. Protein: CASRTSSGANTGELFF.

This clonotype was detected ten times or more. The chain is built from TRBV7-2 and TRBJ2-1, with 8 positions matching TRBD1. V lost 5 bases and J lost 6; bases outside the gene matches: 9. Germline CDR1 reads SGHTA; CDR2 reads FQGNSA. The CDR3 length is 15 residues. DNA for the CDR3: TGTGCCAGCAGCCCCACGGCCGGACAGGGCAATGAGCAGTTCTTC. Its translation is CASSPTAGQGNEQFF.

This clonotype was recorded many times. This rearrangement joins TRBV5-1 to TRBJ2-3, with D perhaps matching TRBD1 (5 bases). V gave up 1 base and J gave up 1 base, with 13 bases separating them. Germline V gives CDR1 SGHRS, CDR2 YFSETQ. The CDR3 has 16 residues. CDR3 residues: CASSLTGPSGTDTQYF. CDR3 sequence (DNA): TGCGCCAGCAGCTTGACAGGCCCGTCTGGCACAGATACGCAGTATTTT. The variable domain in full, completed from reference TRBV5-1 and TRBJ2-3, reads KAGVTQTPRYLIKTRGQQVTLSCSPISGHRSVSWYQQTPGQGLQFLFEYFSETQRNKGNFPGRFSGRQFSNSRSEMNVSTLELGDSALYLCASSLTGPSGTDTQYFGPGTRLTVL.

In its sample, this clonotype was seen a few times. The rearrangement joins TRBV4-3 to TRBJ1-2, with TRBD1 matching 11 bases. CDR1 and CDR2 from the germline V gene are LGHNA and YSLEER. With 1 base clipped from V and 8 bases from J, the junction kept 9 bases outside the gene matches. The CDR3 length is 16 residues. The CDR3 region is CASSQGIGQGAEGYTF. The CDR3 region has the DNA TGCGCCAGCAGCCAAGGTATTGGACAGGGGGCGGAAGGCTACACCTTC.

This clonotype has a handful of counts. This chain joins TRBV14 and TRBJ2-5; D gene ambiguous. There are 10 residues in the CDR3. Germline CDR1 reads SGHDN; CDR2 reads FVKESK. The V end was cut by 3 bases, the J end by 13 bases, with 9 bases between. The CDR3 spells CASSHRRLYF. The CDR3 region has the DNA TGTGCCAGCAGCCACCGCCGCCTGTACTTC.

This clonotype turned up a few times. The CDR3 reads CASSLGTGGNEQYF. In DNA form, the CDR3 reads TGCGCCAGCAGCTTGGGAACAGGGGGAAACGAGCAGTACTTC. The V gene is TRBV5-1, the J gene TRBJ2-7, with 8 bases identical to TRBD1. Germline CDR1 and CDR2: SGHRS and YFSETQ. V lost 0 bases, J lost 5 bases, and 4 bases stayed unmatched. The CDR3 runs 14 residues.